One and the same sample provided the 17 T cell receptor beta chains below, sequenced in a study of blood T cell repertoires in COVID-19. Sequencing used immunoSEQ multiplex PCR; TCRdb keeps in-frame clones, though not all of them. Counted here are approximately 360,000 clones, 90% occurring once; the ten biggest clones make up approximately 7%. Sample: peripheral blood. These TCRs come from a man aged 18-30 years with active or convalescent COVID-19.

The V gene is TRBV28, the J gene TRBJ1-1, with a possible D match to TRBD1 (5 bases). This CDR3 is 13 amino acids long. Germline loops: CDR1 MDHEN, CDR2 SYDVKM. The V gene lost 4 bases and the J gene lost 1 base, with 7 bases spanning the gap. The CDR3 DNA sequence: TGTGCCAGCAGTTACGGACAGAACACTGAAGCTTTCTTT. Its protein product is CASSYGQNTEAFF.

This sequence joins TRBV19 and TRBJ1-5; D perhaps matches TRBD1 (5 bases). The CDR3 is 15 amino acids. Trimming took 2 bases from V and 2 from J, leaving 10 bases between them. Germline V gene sequence: CDR1 LNHDA, CDR2 SQIVND (reference sequence). The CDR3 reads CASSIFLGGNQPQHF. Written as DNA, the CDR3 is TGTGCCAGTAGTATATTTTTAGGGGGCAATCAGCCCCAGCATTTT.

The gene calls are TRBV5-5 and TRBJ1-2; 7 nucleotides agree with TRBD1. V was pared by 4 bases and J by 4 bases, with 10 bases of the junction left unmatched. The CDR3 is 15 residues long. Germline V gene lookup returns CDR1 SGHKS and CDR2 YYEKEE (reference sequence). The CDR3, as DNA: TGTGCCAGCAGCGCCGAAACAGGGGACGTCTATGGCTACACCTTC. Protein product: CASSAETGDVYGYTF.

The sample holds one count of this clone. V and J are TRBV18 and TRBJ1-1; D is ambiguous. Germline-derived CDR1 and CDR2 are KGHSH and LQKENI. The germline V and J ends were trimmed by 4 bases and 0 bases, with 15 bases remaining between them. The CDR3 runs to 16 residues. The CDR3, as DNA: TGTGCCAGCTCACTTGGAGGGATCGGCGTGAACACTGAAGCTTTCTTT. Its protein product is CASSLGGIGVNTEAFF.

This clone was recorded once. The V and J genes are TRBV5-6 and TRBJ1-2; the match to TRBD1 covers 9 bases. CDR1 is SGHDT and CDR2 is YYEEEE in the germline V gene. J gave up 5 bases and V 1 base, and 3 bases lay outside the gene matches. The CDR3 length is 14 residues. The DNA of the CDR3 is TGTGCCAGCAGCTTGAGCGGACAGGGGTATGGCTACACCTTC. The encoded protein is CASSLSGQGYGYTF.

This clone was counted once. The rearrangement joins TRBV7-2 to TRBJ1-4; D may be TRBD1 (5 bases). V lost 5 bases and J 7 bases, leaving 11 bases between the germline ends. Germline V CDR1 and CDR2: SGHTA, FQGNSA. There are 13 residues in the CDR3. CDR3 protein: CASSLWGIEKLFF. CDR3 sequence (DNA): TGTGCCAGCAGCCTCTGGGGCATTGAAAAACTGTTTTTT.

This chain links TRBV28 with TRBJ2-3; 8 bases are a match to TRBD2. The length of the CDR3 is 16 residues. Germline CDR1 and CDR2: MDHEN and SYDVKM. J was trimmed by 2 bases and V by 8 bases; bases with no gene match: 12. The CDR3: CASFRGGGPDTDTQYF. Written as DNA, the CDR3 is TGTGCCAGCTTTAGGGGCGGGGGGCCGGACACAGATACGCAGTATTTT.

V usage is TRBV5-5 and J usage is TRBJ1-3; D unclear. The CDR3 has 17 amino acids. V lost 2 bases, J lost 0 bases, and 15 bases lay in between. Looked up from germline, CDR1 is SGHKS and CDR2 is YYEKEE (reference sequence). The CDR3 sequence: CASSFVAGVSSGNTIYF. The CDR3, as DNA: TGTGCCAGCAGCTTCGTGGCAGGCGTTAGCTCTGGAAACACCATATATTTT.

The sample holds one count of this clone. V and J are TRBV27 and TRBJ1-1, with TRBD1 identical over 10 bases. Germline V gives CDR1 MNHEY, CDR2 SMNVEV (reference sequence). J lost 3 bases, V lost 4 bases, and 5 bases had no gene match. The CDR3 consists of 15 residues. Here the CDR3 reads CASSSPGTGDTEAFF. CDR3 DNA sequence: TGTGCCAGCAGTTCCCCCGGGACAGGGGACACTGAAGCTTTCTTT.

The sample holds a few counts of this clone. The chain joins TRBV18 to TRBJ1-5, with 10 bases aligning to TRBD1. Germline-derived CDR1 and CDR2 are KGHSH and LQKENI. The length of the CDR3 is 14 residues. J lost 9 bases, V lost 3 bases, and 5 bases had no gene match. The CDR3 region is CASSPGQGSAPQHF. CDR3 bases: TGTGCCAGCTCACCGGGACAGGGGTCAGCGCCCCAGCATTTT.

The V call is TRBV28, the J call TRBJ1-4, with a tentative D call TRBD1 (5 bases). Trimming removed 6 bases at V and 5 bases at J, with 16 bases between. Germline CDR1 and CDR2: MDHEN and SYDVKM. This CDR3 has 15 residues. The CDR3 sequence is CASSRRAKGNEKLFF. The CDR3 nucleotides are TGTGCCAGCAGCCGAAGGGCCAAGGGGAATGAAAAACTGTTTTTT.

V usage is TRBV19 and J usage is TRBJ1-6; D gene uncertain. The germline V and J ends were trimmed by 3 bases and 7 bases, with 10 bases remaining between them. The CDR3 has 14 residues. CDR1 and CDR2 (germline): LNHDA, SQIVND (reference sequence). The CDR3: CASSIQVLNSPLHF. The CDR3 bases are TGTGCCAGTAGTATCCAGGTATTAAATTCACCCCTCCACTTT.

As to this clone: The junction differs from germline at one of its ends, possibly a read error. V and J are TRBV3-1 (or the pseudogene TRBV3-2) and TRBJ2-6, with 10 bases lining up with TRBD1. This CDR3 is built from 19 residues. The germline V gene encodes CDR1 LGHDT and CDR2 YNNKEL (reference sequence). The CDR3 DNA reads as TGTGCCAGCAGCCAAGTATTCGCGGACAGGGGGTCTGGGGCCAACGTGCTGACTTTC. It translates to CASSQVFADRGSGANVLTF.

The V call is TRBV28, the J call TRBJ1-2; D is unresolved. Trimming took off 3 bases at V and 6 bases at J, with 17 bases between the two ends. The length of the CDR3 is 15 residues. CDR1 is MDHEN, CDR2 SYDVKM, per germline. The CDR3 sequence: CASSFGGSVANGYTF. The CDR3 DNA follows: TGTGCCAGCAGTTTTGGAGGGAGTGTGGCAAATGGCTACACCTTC.

This clone appeared a single time. The chain recombines TRBV29-1 with TRBJ1-5; 10 bases line up with TRBD1. From germline, CDR1 is SQVTM and CDR2 ANQGSEA. The V gene end was trimmed by 5 bases and the J gene end by 3 bases; junction bases not matched to a gene: 10. This CDR3 has 16 residues. The CDR3: CSVLGAGTGVNQPQHF. CDR3 DNA sequence: TGCAGCGTTTTAGGGGCCGGGACAGGGGTCAATCAGCCCCAGCATTTT.

The genes are TRBV19 and TRBJ1-6; TRBD1 agrees at 9 bases. Looked up from germline, CDR1 is LNHDA and CDR2 is SQIVND (reference sequence). The CDR3 covers 13 residues. Trimming cost V 9 bases and J 7 bases; bases outside gene matches: 4. CDR3 coding DNA: TGTGCCAGCGCCGACAGGGGGAATTCACCCCTCCACTTT. This gives the protein CASADRGNSPLHF.

This clone was counted between two and nine times. This chain joins TRBV3-1 (or the pseudogene TRBV3-2) and TRBJ1-2, with 7 positions matching TRBD1. V shed 4 bases and J 8 bases; nucleotides not matched to a gene: 7. Germline V gives CDR1 LGHDT, CDR2 YNNKEL (reference sequence). The CDR3 is 13 amino acids. CDR3 residues: CASSPTGRSGYTF. In DNA form, the CDR3 reads TGTGCCAGCAGCCCGACAGGGAGGTCGGGCTACACCTTC.